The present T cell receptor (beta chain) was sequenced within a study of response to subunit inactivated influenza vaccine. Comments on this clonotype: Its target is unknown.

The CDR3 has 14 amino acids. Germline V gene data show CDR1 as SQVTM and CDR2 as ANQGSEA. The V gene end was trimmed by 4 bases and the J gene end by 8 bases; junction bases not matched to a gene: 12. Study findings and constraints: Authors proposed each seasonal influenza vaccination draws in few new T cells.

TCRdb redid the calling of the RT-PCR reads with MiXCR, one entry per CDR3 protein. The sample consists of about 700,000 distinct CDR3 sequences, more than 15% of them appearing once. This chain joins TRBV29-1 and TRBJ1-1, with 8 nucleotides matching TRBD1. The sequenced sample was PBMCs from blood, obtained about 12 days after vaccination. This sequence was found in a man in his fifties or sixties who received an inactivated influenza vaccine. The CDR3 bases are TGCAGCGTTGCTTCCCAGGGGGCCCTTGGGGAAGCTTTCTTT. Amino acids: CSVASQGALGEAFF.